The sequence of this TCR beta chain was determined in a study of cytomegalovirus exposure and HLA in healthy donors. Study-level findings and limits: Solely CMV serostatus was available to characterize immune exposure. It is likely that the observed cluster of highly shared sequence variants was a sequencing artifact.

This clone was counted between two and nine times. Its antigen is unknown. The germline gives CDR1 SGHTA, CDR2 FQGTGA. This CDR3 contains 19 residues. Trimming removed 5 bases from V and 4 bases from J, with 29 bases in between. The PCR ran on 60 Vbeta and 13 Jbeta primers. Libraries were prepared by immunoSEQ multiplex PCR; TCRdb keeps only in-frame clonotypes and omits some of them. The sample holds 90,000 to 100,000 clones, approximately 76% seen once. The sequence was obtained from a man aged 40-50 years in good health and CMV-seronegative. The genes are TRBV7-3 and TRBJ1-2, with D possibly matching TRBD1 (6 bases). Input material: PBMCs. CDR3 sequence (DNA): TGTGCCAGCAGCACCATCTCGGGACAATACGGGTTACGGGGCTATGGCTACACCTTC. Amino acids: CASSTISGQYGLRGYGYTF.